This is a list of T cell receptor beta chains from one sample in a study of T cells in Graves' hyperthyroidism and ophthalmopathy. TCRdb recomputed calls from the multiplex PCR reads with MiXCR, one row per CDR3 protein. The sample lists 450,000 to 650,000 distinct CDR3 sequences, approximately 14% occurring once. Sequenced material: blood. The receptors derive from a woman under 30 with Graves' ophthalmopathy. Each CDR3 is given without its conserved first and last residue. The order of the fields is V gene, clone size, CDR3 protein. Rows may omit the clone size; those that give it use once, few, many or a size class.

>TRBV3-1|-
ASSQGRTLASGRNNEQF
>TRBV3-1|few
ASSPEPYSSNTGELF
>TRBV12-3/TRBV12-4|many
ASRETRGRYSYEQY
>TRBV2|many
ASSRDASGANVLT
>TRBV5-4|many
ASSTLGTSGEQY
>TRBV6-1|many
ASSSSRNNQPQH
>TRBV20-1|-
SARDEGGAQWI
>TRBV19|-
ASSMGTSGRNGEQY
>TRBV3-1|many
ASSPGTLTYEQY
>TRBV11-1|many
ASSLDRGAYNEQF
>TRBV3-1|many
ASSPFIGGSADTQY
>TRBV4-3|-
ASSQDGPVRYQETQY
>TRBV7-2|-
ASSLGTSSETQY
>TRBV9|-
ASSVWDGSYEQY
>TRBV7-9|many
ASSLGQGAKQY
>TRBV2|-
ASRADSFNQPQH
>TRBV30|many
AWSSVGNEQF
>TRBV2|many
ASSESPLETQY
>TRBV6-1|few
ASSSTQGRGYEQY
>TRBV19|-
ASSIGRLARTISYEQY
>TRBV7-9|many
AIDRGAAGANVLT
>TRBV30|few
AWTGYRGQFALYGYT
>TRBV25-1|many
ASSAAGGLGYGYT
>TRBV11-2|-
ASSSQGGVGARPYEQY
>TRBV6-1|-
ASISPGTGRTEAF
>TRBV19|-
ASSITGGTFNQPQH
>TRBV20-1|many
SATRSGRAYEQY